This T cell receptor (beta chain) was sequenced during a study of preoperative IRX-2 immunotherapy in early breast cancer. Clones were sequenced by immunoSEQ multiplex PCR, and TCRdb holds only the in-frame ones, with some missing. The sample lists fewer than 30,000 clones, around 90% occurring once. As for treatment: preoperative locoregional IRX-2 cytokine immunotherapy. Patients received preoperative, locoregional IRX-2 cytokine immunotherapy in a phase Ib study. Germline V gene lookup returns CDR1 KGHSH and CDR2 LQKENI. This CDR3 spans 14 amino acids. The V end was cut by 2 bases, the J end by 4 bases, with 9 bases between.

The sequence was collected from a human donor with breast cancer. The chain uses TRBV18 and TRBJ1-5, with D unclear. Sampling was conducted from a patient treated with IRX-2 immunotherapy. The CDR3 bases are TGTGCCAGCTCACCAGACACTGCTAATCAGCCCCAGCATTTT. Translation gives CASSPDTANQPQHF. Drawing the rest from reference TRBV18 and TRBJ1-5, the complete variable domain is NAGVMQNPRHLVRRRGQEARLRCSPMKGHSHVYWYRQLPEEGLKFMVYLQKENIIDESGMPKERFSAEFPKEGPSILRIQQVVRGDSAAYFCASSPDTANQPQHFGDGTRLSIL.